This T cell receptor (beta chain) was sequenced during a study of blood T cell repertoires in COVID-19. On the study more broadly: Samples came from the United States, Italy and Spain, spanning acute and convalescent COVID-19.

As handled by the study authors: Counts of nucleated cells, estimated from reference gene primer amplification, were obtained. The method was immunoSEQ multiplex PCR; TCRdb's version includes in-frame clones alone and lacks a portion of them. V, J and clone size were drawn from that table, and D and trimming were deduced from the DNA. The table shows some 180,000 clones, with 70% to 80% occurring only once. This clonotype was obtained from a man between 45 and 60 years old who had recovered from COVID-19. The sequenced sample was peripheral blood.

The CDR3 protein is CASSLGHSNYGYTF. The CDR3 region has the DNA TGTGCCAGCAGTTTGGGGCATTCCAACTATGGCTACACCTTC. The chain combines TRBV28 with TRBJ1-2, with D possibly TRBD1 on 5 matching bases. V was clipped by 3 bases and J by 2 bases, with 10 bases between them. The CDR3 is 14 residues long. Germline-derived CDR1 and CDR2 are MDHEN and SYDVKM.